Following are 13 T cell receptor beta chains from one sample sequenced in a study of cytomegalovirus exposure and HLA in healthy donors. The PCR used 60 Vbeta and 13 Jbeta primers. Clones were sequenced by immunoSEQ multiplex PCR, and TCRdb holds only the in-frame ones, with some missing. The table records more than 150,000 clones, around 83% of them present only once. Sequenced: PBMCs. The source is a girl under 10 years old in good health and CMV-seropositive.

The chain combines TRBV5-8 with TRBJ2-3; no firm D call. Per germline, CDR1 SGHTS and CDR2 YDEGEE. Between the trimmed V and J ends, which lost 0 bases and 2 bases, there was a span of 10 bases. CDR3 length: 15 amino acids. CDR3 bases: TGTGCCAGCAGCTTGGAAAGCGCTTACACAGATACGCAGTATTTT. Translated: CASSLESAYTDTQYF.

The V and J genes are TRBV5-1 and TRBJ2-1; D is uncertain. Deletions cut 0 bases from V and 0 bases from J, with 7 bases between. Per germline, CDR1 SGHRS and CDR2 YFSETQ. The CDR3 has 15 amino acids. The CDR3 here is CASSLEWSSYNEQFF. The CDR3 DNA sequence: TGCGCCAGCAGCTTGGAGTGGAGCTCCTACAATGAGCAGTTCTTC.

The chain has TRBV14 and TRBJ2-5, with D possibly being TRBD2 (5 bases). CDR3 length equals 17 residues. Germline CDR1 SGHDN, CDR2 FVKESK. V dropped 0 bases and J dropped 1 base, with 15 bases sitting between them. CDR3: CASSQDVFGLPQETQYF. CDR3 in DNA: TGTGCCAGCAGCCAAGATGTATTCGGACTCCCCCAAGAGACCCAGTACTTC.

V usage is TRBV18 and J usage is TRBJ2-2; perhaps TRBD1 as D (6 bases). CDR3 length: 14 residues. V was clipped by 6 bases and J by 7 bases, with 15 bases between them. Germline CDR1 KGHSH, CDR2 LQKENI. CDR3 amino acids: CASSLQGYNGELFF. The CDR3 DNA sequence: TGTGCCAGCTCGCTCCAGGGGTACAACGGGGAGCTGTTTTTT.

This clone has more than one count but fewer than ten. The chain couples TRBV6-6 to TRBJ2-5, with TRBD2 identical over 9 bases. V shed 7 bases and J 5 bases; nucleotides not matched to a gene: 5. Germline V gene data show CDR1 as MNHNY and CDR2 as SVGAGI (reference sequence). The CDR3 extends over 13 amino acids. The CDR3 sequence is CASTGSGGETQYF. The CDR3 region has the DNA TGTGCCAGCACCGGAAGCGGGGGGGAGACCCAGTACTTC.

The table lists this clone with a count of one. This chain connects TRBV10-1 to TRBJ2-1, with TRBD2 matching 10 bases. CDR3 size: 18 residues. V was pared by 3 bases and J by 5 bases, with 13 bases of the junction left unmatched. Per germline, CDR1 WNHNN and CDR2 SYGVQD (reference sequence). DNA for the CDR3: TGCGCCAGCAGTGACTCCATGGTTAGCGGGAGGAGCGACAATGAGCAGTTCTTC. It codes for CASSDSMVSGRSDNEQFF.

The V and J genes are TRBV27 and TRBJ2-1; D is perhaps TRBD2 (5 bases). Germline lookup yields CDR1 MNHEY and CDR2 SMNVEV (reference sequence). This CDR3 spans 13 amino acids. Trimming stripped 8 bases from V and 9 bases from J, with 17 bases between. CDR3 residues: CASESAGLGEQFF. CDR3 nucleotide sequence: TGTGCCAGCGAGAGTGCGGGTTTGGGTGAGCAGTTCTTC.

As regards this clone: The limits of the CDR3 on the DNA are not certain, so only TCRdb's listed CDR3 is given. The chain couples TRBV12-2 to TRBJ1-1; TRBD1 reflects the table's D call only, with no check against the DNA. TRBV12-2 is a recognized pseudogene. The CDR3 comprises 16 residues, both ends counted. CDR3 in amino acids: CASRLAGWAQGTEAFF.

This clone was counted once. The J gene is TRBJ2-3, the V gene TRBV5-6, with D maybe TRBD2 (6 bases). The V end lost 0 bases, the J end lost 1 base, and 6 bases lay between the germline ends. This CDR3 has 14 amino acids. Germline CDR1 reads SGHDT; CDR2 reads YYEEEE. The CDR3 DNA sequence: TGTGCCAGCAGCTTGGCGGGAGGCACAGATACGCAGTATTTT. Translating it yields CASSLAGGTDTQYF.

This chain joins TRBV5-5 and TRBJ1-1, with D perhaps TRBD1 (5 bases). Germline V gene sequence: CDR1 SGHKS, CDR2 YYEKEE (reference sequence). Trimming took 0 bases from V and 6 from J, leaving 9 bases between them. This CDR3 spans 13 amino acids. The CDR3, as DNA: TGTGCCAGCAGCTTGGACCCCAGGGCTGAAGCTTTCTTT. Protein product: CASSLDPRAEAFF.

This chain uses TRBV9 with TRBJ1-2, with TRBD1 matching over 9 bases. Germline V gene lookup returns CDR1 SGDLS and CDR2 YYNGEE. This CDR3 spans 16 amino acids. V dropped 3 bases and J dropped 2; count of bases not matched to a gene: 8. The CDR3: CASSGLTGGLNYGYTF. Written as DNA, the CDR3 is TGTGCCAGCAGCGGTTTAACAGGGGGCCTGAACTATGGCTACACCTTC.

The rearrangement joins TRBV14 to TRBJ2-7; D might be TRBD1 (6 bases). CDR1 and CDR2 from the germline V gene are SGHDN and FVKESK. The CDR3 consists of 17 residues. Trimming removed 1 base at V and 0 bases at J, with 16 bases between. This CDR3 is CASSQGRWGTSSYEQYF. CDR3 coding DNA: TGTGCCAGCAGCCAAGGAAGGTGGGGGACATCCTCCTACGAGCAGTACTTC.

The CDR3 coding sequence is TGTGCCAGCAGATCTACAGGCAGCTCTGGAAACACCATATATTTT. Protein: CASRSTGSSGNTIYF. This chain connects TRBV28 to TRBJ1-3; possible D gene TRBD1, 5 bases. Germline CDR1 and CDR2: MDHEN and SYDVKM. V lost 6 bases, J lost 0 bases, and 12 bases lay in between. The CDR3 has 15 amino acids.